This T cell receptor (beta chain) was identified during a study of blood T cell repertoires in COVID-19 (dated by TCRdb to 2019 to 2021). Regarding the research as a whole: Collaborator samples came from the United States, Italy and Spain and covered acute and convalescent phases of COVID-19. A de-identified subject ID, COVID-19 status, age in years and sex were almost always included in the sample metadata. The repertoires were made available in a free public database intended to serve as a resource for research on the immune response to SARS-CoV-2. Samples were obtained from the ongoing ImmuneRACE study (first 160 participants) and from 950 to 1,500 subjects provided by 6 global collaborators. Subjects who had been exposed to COVID-19, were actively infected with it, or had recovered from it provided the deeply sampled blood TCRbeta repertoires that made up the dataset. The prospective study material was composed of cDNA or gDNA derived from T cells, B-cell-depleted T cells, or PBMCs. Where available, HLA class I and class II types were taken from metadata supplied by the sample provider and were not determined by assay-based typing.

General conclusions and limits of the study: How much clinical and demographic metadata was included differed by source and by participant, and the metadata was provided uncurated.

The V end gives up 0 bases and the J end 2 bases, leaving 4 bases in the junction not matched to a gene. Sequences SGHNT (CDR1) and YYREEE (CDR2) are obtained from the germline V gene (reference sequence). CDR3 length: 16 amino acids, cysteine to phenylalanine. The read is trimmed to its CDR3 DNA, 48 bases read in frame from base 1. On this clone: Its antigen remains undetermined. Qualities for individual bases were not recorded, and no much larger clone is one base off.

Whole blood was collected in K2EDTA tubes by collaborating institutions according to the institutions' own protocols. For TCRbeta analysis, collaborator samples were shipped as frozen whole blood, as isolated PBMCs, or as DNA extracted from either sample type. TCRbeta CDR3 regions were amplified from genomic DNA by means of the immunoSEQ Assay, a bias-controlled multiplex PCR. The study's processing was this. The number of nucleated cells in each sample was estimated by amplification of reference gene primers within the assay. Sequence reads were collapsed and filtered to measure the absolute abundance of every unique TCRbeta CDR3 rearrangement. For each sample, productive Simpson clonality was calculated as the square root of Simpson's diversity index over productive rearrangements. Here the immuneACCESS table is served through TCRdb, limited to in-frame sequences with V and J called. Missing clones are a known gap in these copies; in checked studies unresolved V genes cover under half, and the rest lacks a known reason. That table gives V, J and clone size, and the DNA gave D and trimming. For this sample the table gives 200,000 or so clones, of which less than 90% were detected only once. The ten most abundant clones make up approximately 2.1% of the sample.

The origin of this receptor is a man aged 65 to 79 with active or convalescent COVID-19. Sequences were obtained from peripheral blood. The sequence joins TRBV5-4 to TRBJ2-3, and TRBD2 matches 9 of the central bases. The CDR3: CASSLESGGSTDTQYF. The nucleotides read TGTGCCAGCAGCTTGGAGAGCGGGGGGTCCACAGATACGCAGTATTTT.